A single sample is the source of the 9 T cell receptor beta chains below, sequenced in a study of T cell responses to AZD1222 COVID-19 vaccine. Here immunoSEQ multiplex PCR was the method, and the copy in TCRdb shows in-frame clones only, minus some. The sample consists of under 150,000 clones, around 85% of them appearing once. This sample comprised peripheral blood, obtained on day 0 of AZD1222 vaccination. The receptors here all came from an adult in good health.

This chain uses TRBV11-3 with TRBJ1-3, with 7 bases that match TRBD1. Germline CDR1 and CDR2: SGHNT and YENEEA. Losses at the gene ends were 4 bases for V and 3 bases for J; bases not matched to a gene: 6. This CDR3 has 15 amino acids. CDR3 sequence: CASSYSRGLGNTIYF. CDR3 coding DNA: TGTGCCAGCAGCTACTCAAGGGGGCTTGGAAACACCATATATTTT.

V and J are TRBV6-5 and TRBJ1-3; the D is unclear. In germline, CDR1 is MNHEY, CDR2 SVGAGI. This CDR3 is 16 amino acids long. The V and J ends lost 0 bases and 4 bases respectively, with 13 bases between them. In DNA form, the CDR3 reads TGTGCCAGCAGTTACTCGACCATTAAGGGAGGAAACACCATATATTTT. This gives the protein CASSYSTIKGGNTIYF.

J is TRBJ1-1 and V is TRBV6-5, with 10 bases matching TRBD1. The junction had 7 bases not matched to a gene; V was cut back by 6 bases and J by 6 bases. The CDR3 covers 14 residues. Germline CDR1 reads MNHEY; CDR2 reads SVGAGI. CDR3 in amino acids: CASRTGGAVAEAFF. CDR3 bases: TGTGCCAGCAGGACAGGGGGCGCAGTCGCTGAAGCTTTCTTT.

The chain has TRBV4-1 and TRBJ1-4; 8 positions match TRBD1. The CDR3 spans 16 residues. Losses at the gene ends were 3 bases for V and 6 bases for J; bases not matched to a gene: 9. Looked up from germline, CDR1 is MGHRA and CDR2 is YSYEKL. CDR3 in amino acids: CASSQDREVIYEKLFF. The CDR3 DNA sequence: TGCGCCAGCAGCCAGGACAGGGAGGTAATATATGAAAAACTGTTTTTT.

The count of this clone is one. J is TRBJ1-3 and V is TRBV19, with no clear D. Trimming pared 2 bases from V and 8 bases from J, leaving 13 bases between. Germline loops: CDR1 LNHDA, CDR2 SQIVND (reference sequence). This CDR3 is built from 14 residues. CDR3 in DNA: TGTGCCAGTAGTATATCGTCTGGGTCAGACACCATATATTTT. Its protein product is CASSISSGSDTIYF.

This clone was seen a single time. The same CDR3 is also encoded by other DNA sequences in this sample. The CDR3 loop is CASSVGGGSYNEQFF. In nucleotides, the CDR3 is TGTGCCAGCAGCGTAGGCGGGGGCTCCTACAATGAGCAGTTCTTC. V and J are TRBV9 and TRBJ2-1; 7 bases align to TRBD2. Germline lookup yields CDR1 SGDLS and CDR2 YYNGEE. This CDR3 region has 15 residues. V lost 0 bases, J lost 0 bases, and 0 bases stayed unmatched.

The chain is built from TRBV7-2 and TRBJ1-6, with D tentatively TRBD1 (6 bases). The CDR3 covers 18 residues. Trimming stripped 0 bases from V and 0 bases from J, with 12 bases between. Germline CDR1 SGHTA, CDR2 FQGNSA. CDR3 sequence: CASSLAGHLSSYNSPLHF. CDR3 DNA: TGTGCCAGCAGCTTAGCGGGACACCTCAGCTCCTATAATTCACCCCTCCACTTT.

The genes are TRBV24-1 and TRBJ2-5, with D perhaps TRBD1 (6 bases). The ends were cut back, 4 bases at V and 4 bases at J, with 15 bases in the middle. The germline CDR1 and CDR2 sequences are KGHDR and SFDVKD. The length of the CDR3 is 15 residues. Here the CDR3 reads CATSDPGQLGETQYF. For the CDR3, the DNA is TGTGCCACCAGTGACCCCGGACAGCTGGGAGAGACCCAGTACTTC.

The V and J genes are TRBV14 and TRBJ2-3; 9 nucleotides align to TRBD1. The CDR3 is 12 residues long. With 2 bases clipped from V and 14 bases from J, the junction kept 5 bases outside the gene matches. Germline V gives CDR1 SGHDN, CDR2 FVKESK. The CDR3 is CASSQPGQGPYF. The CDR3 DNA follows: TGTGCCAGCAGCCAACCGGGACAGGGACCGTATTTT.